Listed here is a single T cell receptor beta chain. This entry is derived from a study of cytomegalovirus exposure and HLA in healthy donors. TCRdb's copy holds only in-frame clones and misses some; the assay was immunoSEQ multiplex PCR. Among 70,000 to 75,000 clones, about 95% were seen once, and the ten largest hold under 2%. Material for sequencing was PBMCs. The receptor's source is a woman aged 18 to 35 in good health and CMV-seropositive.

The DNA of the CDR3 is TGTGCCAGCAGAAACAGGGCCCAAGAGACCCAGTACTTC. Protein sequence: CASRNRAQETQYF. This chain connects TRBV27 to TRBJ2-5; tentatively, D is TRBD1 (6 bases). The CDR3 is 13 amino acids. Deletions cut 6 bases from V and 1 base from J, with 9 bases between. Germline CDR1 and CDR2: MNHEY and SMNVEV (reference sequence).